The clone carrying this TCR beta chain was detected many times. Its cognate antigen is unknown. Trimming cost V 7 bases and J 6 bases, with 19 bases left between them. This CDR3 contains 15 residues. The V gene's germline CDR1 is SGHRS and CDR2 YFSETQ. The data were taken from a study of beta chain features in type 1 diabetes. Looking at the study overall: Age, gender and cell yields were similar between patients and healthy donors.

Sequencing targeted expressed TCRB transcripts, as all isolated RNA had been reverse transcribed. Approximately 3.9 million reads per sample were averaged for naive, central memory and regulatory samples. TCRdb's table, derived via immunoSEQ multiplex PCR, lists solely in-frame clones and lacks some. In the table there are over 150,000 clones, just over 8% of which are singletons. Study-level points and caveats: Whatever favoring of shorter templates PCR might show would apply equally to patients and controls. All four CD4+ subsets from Type 1 diabetes patients carried moderately but significantly shorter TCRB CDR3s.

Purity exceeded 95% in all sorted populations. The J gene is TRBJ2-2, the V gene TRBV5-1; D is undetermined. The sample comprised central memory CD4+ T cells from blood. The receptor was isolated from a woman aged 18-35 years with type 1 diabetes. CDR3 amino acids: CASVVDGNSPGELFF. CDR3 sequence (DNA): TGCGCCAGCGTGGTAGATGGTAATTCTCCCGGGGAGCTGTTTTTT.